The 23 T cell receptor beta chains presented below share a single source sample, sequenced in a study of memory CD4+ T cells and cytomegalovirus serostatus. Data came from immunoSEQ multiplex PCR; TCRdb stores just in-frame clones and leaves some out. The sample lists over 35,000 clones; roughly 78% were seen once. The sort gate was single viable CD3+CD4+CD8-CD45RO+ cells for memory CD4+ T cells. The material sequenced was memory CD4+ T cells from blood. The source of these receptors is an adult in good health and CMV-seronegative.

This chain's CDR3 is CASSFGVAYEQYF. The CDR3 DNA is TGTGCCAGCAGCTTCGGGGTAGCCTACGAGCAGTACTTC. The rearrangement links TRBV11-2 to TRBJ2-5; D is perhaps TRBD2 (5 bases). The tail of the sequence fits TRBJ2-7 better, so the J call may be wrong. Germline CDR1 reads SGHAT; CDR2 reads FQNNGV. The CDR3 is made up of 13 amino acids.

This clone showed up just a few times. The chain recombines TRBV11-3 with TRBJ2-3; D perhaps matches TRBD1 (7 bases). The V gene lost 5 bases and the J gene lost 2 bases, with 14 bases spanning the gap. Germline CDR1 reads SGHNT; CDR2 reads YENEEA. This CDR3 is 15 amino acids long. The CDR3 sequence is CASSAGQQHTDTQYF. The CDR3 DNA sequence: TGTGCCAGCAGCGCGGGACAGCAACACACAGATACGCAGTATTTT.

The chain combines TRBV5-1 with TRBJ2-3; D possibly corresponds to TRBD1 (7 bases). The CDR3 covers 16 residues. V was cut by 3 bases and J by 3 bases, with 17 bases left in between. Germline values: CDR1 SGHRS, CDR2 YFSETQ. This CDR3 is CASSSTGAGGTDTQYF. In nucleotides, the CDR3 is TGCGCCAGCAGCTCCACAGGGGCCGGGGGTACAGATACGCAGTATTTT.

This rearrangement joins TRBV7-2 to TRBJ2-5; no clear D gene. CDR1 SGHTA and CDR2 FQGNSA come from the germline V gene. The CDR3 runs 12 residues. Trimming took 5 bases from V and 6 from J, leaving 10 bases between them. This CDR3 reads CASSALDQTQYF. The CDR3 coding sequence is TGTGCCAGCAGCGCCCTAGATCAGACCCAGTACTTC.

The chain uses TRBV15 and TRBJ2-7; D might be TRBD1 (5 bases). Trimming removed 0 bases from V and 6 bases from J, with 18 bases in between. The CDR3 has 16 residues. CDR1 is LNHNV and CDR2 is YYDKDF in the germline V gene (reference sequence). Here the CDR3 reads CATSRDPGLGRSEQYF. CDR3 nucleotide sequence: TGTGCCACCAGCAGAGATCCGGGCCTGGGGCGAAGCGAGCAGTACTTC.

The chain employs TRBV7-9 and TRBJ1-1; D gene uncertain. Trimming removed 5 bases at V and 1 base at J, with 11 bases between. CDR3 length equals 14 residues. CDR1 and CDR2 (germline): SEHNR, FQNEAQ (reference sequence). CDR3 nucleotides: TGTGCCAGCAGCCGCCTTGGGAAGAACACTGAAGCTTTCTTT. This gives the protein CASSRLGKNTEAFF. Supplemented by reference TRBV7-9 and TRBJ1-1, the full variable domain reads DTGVSQNPRHKITKRGQNVTFRCDPISEHNRLYWYRQTLGQGPEFLTYFQNEAQLEKSRLLSDRFSAERPKGSFSTLEIQRTEQGDSAMYLCASSRLGKNTEAFFGQGTRLTVV.

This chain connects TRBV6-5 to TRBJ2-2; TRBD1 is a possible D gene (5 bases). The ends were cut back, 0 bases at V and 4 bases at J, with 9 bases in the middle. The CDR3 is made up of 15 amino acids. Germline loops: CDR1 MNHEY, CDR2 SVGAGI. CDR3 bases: TGTGCCAGCAGTTACTCCCCAACAGGCACCGGGGAGCTGTTTTTT. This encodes CASSYSPTGTGELFF.

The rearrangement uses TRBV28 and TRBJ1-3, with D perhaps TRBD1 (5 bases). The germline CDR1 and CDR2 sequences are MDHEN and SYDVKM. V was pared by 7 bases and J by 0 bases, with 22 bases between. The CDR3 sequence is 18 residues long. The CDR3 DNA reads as TGTGCCAGCATCGGACAAGGCCCGACTCCTTACTCTGGAAACACCATATATTTT. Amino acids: CASIGQGPTPYSGNTIYF.

The CDR3 sequence is CASRSGNTEAFF. The CDR3 nucleotides read TGTGCCAGCAGGAGCGGGAACACTGAAGCTTTCTTT. The gene calls are TRBV2 and TRBJ1-1; D call uncertain. Germline CDR1 SNHLY, CDR2 FYNNEI. This CDR3 contains 12 residues. Trimming took off 6 bases at V and 1 base at J, with 6 bases between the two ends.

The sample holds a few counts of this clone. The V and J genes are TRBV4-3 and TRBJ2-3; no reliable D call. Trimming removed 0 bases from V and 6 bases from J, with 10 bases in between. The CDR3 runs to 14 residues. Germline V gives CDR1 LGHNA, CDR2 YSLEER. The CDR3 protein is CASSQDLNGDTQYF. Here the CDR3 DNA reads TGCGCCAGCAGCCAAGATCTAAACGGGGATACGCAGTATTTT.

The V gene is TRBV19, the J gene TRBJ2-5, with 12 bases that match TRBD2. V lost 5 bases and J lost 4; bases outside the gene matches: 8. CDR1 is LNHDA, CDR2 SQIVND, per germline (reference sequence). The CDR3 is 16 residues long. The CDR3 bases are TGTGCCAGTAGTCCCCCCGGACTAGCGGGGAGAGAGACCCAGTACTTC. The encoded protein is CASSPPGLAGRETQYF.

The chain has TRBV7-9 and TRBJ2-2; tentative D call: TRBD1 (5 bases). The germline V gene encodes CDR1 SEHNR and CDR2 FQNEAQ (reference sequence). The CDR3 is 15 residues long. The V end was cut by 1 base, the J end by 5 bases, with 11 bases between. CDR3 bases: TGTGCCAGCAGCTTAGGGTCAGGGCGGACCGGGGAGCTGTTTTTT. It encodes CASSLGSGRTGELFF.

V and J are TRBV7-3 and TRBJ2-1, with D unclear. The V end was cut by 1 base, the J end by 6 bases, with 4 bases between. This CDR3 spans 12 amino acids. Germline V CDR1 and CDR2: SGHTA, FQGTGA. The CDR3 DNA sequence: TGTGCCAGCAGCTTAAGTTCCAATGAGCAGTTCTTC. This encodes CASSLSSNEQFF.

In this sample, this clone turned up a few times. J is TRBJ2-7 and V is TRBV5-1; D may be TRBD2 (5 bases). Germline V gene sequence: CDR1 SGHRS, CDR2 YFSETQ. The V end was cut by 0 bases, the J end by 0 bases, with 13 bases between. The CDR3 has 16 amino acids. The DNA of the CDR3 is TGCGCCAGCAGCTTGGTTCCAACGGGGAGCTCCTACGAGCAGTACTTC. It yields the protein CASSLVPTGSSYEQYF.

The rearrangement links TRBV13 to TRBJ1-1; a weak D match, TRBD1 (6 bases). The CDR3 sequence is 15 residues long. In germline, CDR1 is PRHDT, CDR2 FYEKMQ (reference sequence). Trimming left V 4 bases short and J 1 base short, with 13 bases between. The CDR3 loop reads CASSSWGHPNTEAFF. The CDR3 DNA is TGTGCCAGCAGCTCTTGGGGGCACCCGAACACTGAAGCTTTCTTT.

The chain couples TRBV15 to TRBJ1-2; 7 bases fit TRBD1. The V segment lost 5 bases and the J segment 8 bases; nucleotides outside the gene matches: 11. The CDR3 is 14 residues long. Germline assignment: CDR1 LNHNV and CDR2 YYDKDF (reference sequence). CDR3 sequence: CATSRDRVRSGYTF. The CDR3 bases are TGTGCCACCAGCCGTGACAGGGTCAGAAGCGGCTACACCTTC.

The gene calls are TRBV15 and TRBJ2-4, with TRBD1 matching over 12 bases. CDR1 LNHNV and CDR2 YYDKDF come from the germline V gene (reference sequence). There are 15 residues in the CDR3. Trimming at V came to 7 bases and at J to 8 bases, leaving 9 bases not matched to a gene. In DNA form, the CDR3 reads TGTGCCACCAAAAAGACAGGGACAGGGGGCTACATTCAGTACTTC. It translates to CATKKTGTGGYIQYF.

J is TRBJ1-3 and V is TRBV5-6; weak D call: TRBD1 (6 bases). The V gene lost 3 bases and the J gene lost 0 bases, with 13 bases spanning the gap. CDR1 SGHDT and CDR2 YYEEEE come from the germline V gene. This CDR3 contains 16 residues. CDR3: CASSSADRYSGNTIYF. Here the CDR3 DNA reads TGTGCCAGCAGCTCAGCTGACAGGTACTCTGGAAACACCATATATTTT.

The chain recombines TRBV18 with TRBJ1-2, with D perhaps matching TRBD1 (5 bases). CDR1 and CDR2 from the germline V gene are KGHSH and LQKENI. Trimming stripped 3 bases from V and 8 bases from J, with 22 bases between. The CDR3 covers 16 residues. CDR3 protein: CASSPGPGDGIGGYTF. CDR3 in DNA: TGTGCCAGCTCACCGGGGCCAGGTGACGGGATAGGAGGCTACACCTTC.

CDR3 coding DNA: TGTGCCAGCAGCCTAGACGTCGGACAGGGAGGCTACACCTTC. This translates into CASSLDVGQGGYTF. The rearrangement links TRBV7-9 to TRBJ1-2; TRBD1 matches 8 bases. V gave up 5 bases and J gave up 8 bases; unmatched junction bases: 10. In germline, CDR1 is SEHNR, CDR2 FQNEAQ (reference sequence). This CDR3 is 14 amino acids long.

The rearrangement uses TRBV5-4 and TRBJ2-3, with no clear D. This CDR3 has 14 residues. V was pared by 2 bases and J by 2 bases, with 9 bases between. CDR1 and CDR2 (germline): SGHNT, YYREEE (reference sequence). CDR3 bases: TGTGCCAGCAGCTTAGCATCTGACACAGATACGCAGTATTTT. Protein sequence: CASSLASDTDTQYF.

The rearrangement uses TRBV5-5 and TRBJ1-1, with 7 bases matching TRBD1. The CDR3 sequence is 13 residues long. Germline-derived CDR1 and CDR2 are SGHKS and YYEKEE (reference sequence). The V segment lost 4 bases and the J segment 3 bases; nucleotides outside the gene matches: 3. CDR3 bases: TGTGCCAGCAGCCCACAGGGGTACACTGAAGCTTTCTTT. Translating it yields CASSPQGYTEAFF.

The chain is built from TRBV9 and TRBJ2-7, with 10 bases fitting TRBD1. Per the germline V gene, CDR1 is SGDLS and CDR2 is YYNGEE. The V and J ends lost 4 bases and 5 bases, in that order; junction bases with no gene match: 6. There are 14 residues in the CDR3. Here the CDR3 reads CASSLGQGIHEQYF. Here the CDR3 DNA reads TGTGCCAGCAGCTTGGGACAGGGGATCCACGAGCAGTACTTC.